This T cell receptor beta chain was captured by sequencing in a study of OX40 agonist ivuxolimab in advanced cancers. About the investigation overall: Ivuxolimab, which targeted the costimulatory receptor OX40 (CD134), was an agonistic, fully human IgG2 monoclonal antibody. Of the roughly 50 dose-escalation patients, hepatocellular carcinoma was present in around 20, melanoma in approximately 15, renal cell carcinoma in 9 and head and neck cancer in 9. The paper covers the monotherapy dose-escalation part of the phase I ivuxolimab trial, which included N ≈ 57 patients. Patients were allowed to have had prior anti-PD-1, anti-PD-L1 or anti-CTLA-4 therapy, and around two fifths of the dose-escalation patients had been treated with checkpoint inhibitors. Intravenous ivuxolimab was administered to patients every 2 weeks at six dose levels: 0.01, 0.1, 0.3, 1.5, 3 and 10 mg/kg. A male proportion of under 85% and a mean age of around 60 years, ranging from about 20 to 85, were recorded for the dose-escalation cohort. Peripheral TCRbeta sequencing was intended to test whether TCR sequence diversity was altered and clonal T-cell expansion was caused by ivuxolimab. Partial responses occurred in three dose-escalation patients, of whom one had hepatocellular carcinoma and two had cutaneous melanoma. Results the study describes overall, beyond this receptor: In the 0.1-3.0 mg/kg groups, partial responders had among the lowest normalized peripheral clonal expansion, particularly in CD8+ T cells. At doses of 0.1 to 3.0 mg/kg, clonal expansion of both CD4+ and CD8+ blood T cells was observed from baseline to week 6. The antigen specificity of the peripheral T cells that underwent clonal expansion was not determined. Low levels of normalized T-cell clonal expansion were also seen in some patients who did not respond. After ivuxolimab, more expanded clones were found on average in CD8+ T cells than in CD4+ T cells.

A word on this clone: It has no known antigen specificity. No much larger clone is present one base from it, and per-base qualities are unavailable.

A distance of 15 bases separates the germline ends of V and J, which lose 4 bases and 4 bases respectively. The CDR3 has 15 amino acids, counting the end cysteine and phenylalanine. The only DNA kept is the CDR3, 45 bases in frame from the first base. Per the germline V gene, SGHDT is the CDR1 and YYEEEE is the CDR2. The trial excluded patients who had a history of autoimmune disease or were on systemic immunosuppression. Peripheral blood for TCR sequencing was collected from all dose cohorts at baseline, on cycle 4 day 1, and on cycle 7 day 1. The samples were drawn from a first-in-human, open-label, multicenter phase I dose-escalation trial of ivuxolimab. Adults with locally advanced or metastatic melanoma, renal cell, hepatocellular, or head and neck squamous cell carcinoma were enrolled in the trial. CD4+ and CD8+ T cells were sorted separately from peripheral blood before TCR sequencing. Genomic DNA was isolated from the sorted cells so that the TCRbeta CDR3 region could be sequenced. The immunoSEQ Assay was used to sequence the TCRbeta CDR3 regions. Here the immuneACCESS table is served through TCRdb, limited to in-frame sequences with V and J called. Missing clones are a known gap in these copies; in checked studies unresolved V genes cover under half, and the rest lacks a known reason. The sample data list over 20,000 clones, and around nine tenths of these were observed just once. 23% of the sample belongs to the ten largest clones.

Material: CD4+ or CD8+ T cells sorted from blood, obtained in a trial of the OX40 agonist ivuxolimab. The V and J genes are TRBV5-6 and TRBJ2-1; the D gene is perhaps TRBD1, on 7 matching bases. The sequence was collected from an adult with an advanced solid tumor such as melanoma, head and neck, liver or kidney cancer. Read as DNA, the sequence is TGTGCCAGCAGCCAGGCACAGGGGAGGTACAATGAGCAGTTCTTC. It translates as CASSQAQGRYNEQFF. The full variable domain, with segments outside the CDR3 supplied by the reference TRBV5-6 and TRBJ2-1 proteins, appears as DAGVTQSPTHLIKTRGQQVTLRCSPKSGHDTVSWYQQALGQGPQFIFQYYEEEERQRGNFPDRFSGHQFPNYSSELNVNALLLGDSALYLCASSQAQGRYNEQFFGPGTRLTVL.